These 27 T cell receptor beta chains were sequenced from one sample in a study of blood T cells in healthy people across ages. A second roughly 6 to 12 cycle PCR used barcoded and J-beta primers. TCRdb independently ran MiXCR on the 5' RACE reads; one entry per CDR3 protein. The sample lists about 760,000 distinct CDR3 sequences, approximately 53% occurring once. The source material was blood. These receptors were taken from a middle-aged man in good health.

A few counts support this clonotype. The V call is TRBV9, the J call TRBJ2-3, with D unresolved. The CDR3 has 17 amino acids. Trimming cost V 4 bases and J 0 bases, with 18 bases left between them. Germline-derived CDR1 and CDR2 are SGDLS and YYNGEE. The CDR3 sequence: CASSPPLGETSTDTQYF. CDR3 coding DNA: TGTGCCAGCAGCCCGCCGCTTGGGGAAACTAGCACAGATACGCAGTATTTT.

The gene calls are TRBV20-1 and TRBJ2-3; no clear D. V lost 3 bases, J lost 5 bases, and 6 bases lay in between. The germline CDR1 and CDR2 sequences are DFQATT and SNEGSKA (reference sequence). The CDR3 consists of 11 residues. The CDR3 reads CSASHRDTQYF. DNA for the CDR3: TGCAGTGCTAGTCATAGAGATACGCAGTATTTT.

To note about this clonotype: At one end the junction does not follow the germline gene, possibly because of a read error. The genes are TRBV24-1 and TRBJ2-1, with D possibly TRBD2 on 5 matching bases. Germline lookup yields CDR1 KGHDR and CDR2 SFDVKD. This CDR3 is built from 18 residues. CDR3 residues: CATSDLHFGYTGYNEQFF. CDR3 sequence (DNA): TGTGCCACCAGTGATCTCCATTTCGGGTATACGGGATACAATGAGCAGTTTTTC.

The chain employs TRBV24-1 and TRBJ2-7, with 12 bases fitting TRBD2. From germline, CDR1 is KGHDR and CDR2 SFDVKD. This CDR3 has 18 amino acids. Losses at the gene ends were 2 bases for V and 3 bases for J; bases not matched to a gene: 10. CDR3 DNA sequence: TGTGCCACCAGTGATTCCAACCCTGGACTAGCGGGACTCTACGAGCAGTACTTC. This translates into CATSDSNPGLAGLYEQYF.

V gene TRBV29-1 combines with J gene TRBJ2-2; D may be TRBD1 (8 bases). The germline CDR1 and CDR2 sequences are SQVTM and ANQGSEA. The CDR3 consists of 14 residues. The germline V and J ends were trimmed by 6 bases and 7 bases, with 18 bases remaining between them. The CDR3 loop is CSVGGTGNVGELFF. The CDR3 bases are TGCAGCGTCGGGGGGACAGGTAACGTCGGGGAGCTGTTTTTT.

V usage is TRBV6-8 and J usage is TRBJ2-5; 8 nucleotides agree with TRBD2. This CDR3 region has 19 residues. Losses at the gene ends were 0 bases for V and 0 bases for J; bases not matched to a gene: 12. Germline CDR1 and CDR2: MNHGY and SAAAGT. CDR3 DNA: TGTGCCAGCAGTTACTCGGTCGTCGAACTGGGACTAGACCAAGAGACCCAGTACTTC. The encoded protein is CASSYSVVELGLDQETQYF.

This chain links TRBV11-3 with TRBJ2-5, with 10 positions matching TRBD2. Germline trimming cut 11 bases from V and 1 base from J; bases unmatched to any gene: 4. Looked up from germline, CDR1 is SGHNT and CDR2 is YENEEA. The length of the CDR3 is 13 residues. The CDR3 region has the DNA TGTGCCGGAGCGGGGGGGGCCCAAGAGACCCAGTACTTC. Protein: CAGAGGAQETQYF.

This chain uses TRBV20-1 with TRBJ2-7; D is ambiguous. Germline CDR1 is DFQATT and CDR2 is SNEGSKA (reference sequence). CDR3 size: 13 residues. Between the trimmed V and J ends, which lost 3 bases and 2 bases, there was a span of 11 bases. The CDR3 loop is CSARVGPTYEQYF. The CDR3 DNA follows: TGCAGTGCTAGGGTAGGGCCGACCTACGAGCAGTACTTC.

This clonotype was counted between two and nine times. Here the CDR3 DNA reads TGCAGCGTTGAGGTTTCGGGGACAGGAGGTACGCAGTATTTT. It yields the protein CSVEVSGTGGTQYF. This chain links TRBV29-1 with TRBJ2-3; TRBD1 aligns across 8 bases. This CDR3 contains 14 residues. Germline loops: CDR1 SQVTM, CDR2 ANQGSEA. V lost 3 bases, J lost 8 bases, and 10 bases stayed unmatched.

The chain recombines TRBV7-8 with TRBJ1-1; D may be TRBD1 (6 bases). V was shortened by 5 bases and J by 2 bases, with 12 bases between the two germline ends. The CDR3 is 14 amino acids. From germline, CDR1 is SGHVS and CDR2 FQNEAQ. The CDR3 sequence is CASSLNRANTEAFF. The CDR3 DNA sequence: TGTGCCAGCAGCCTGAACAGGGCCAACACTGAAGCTTTCTTT.

The chain is built from TRBV28 and TRBJ2-3; 7 positions match TRBD2. Per the germline V gene, CDR1 is MDHEN and CDR2 is SYDVKM. The junction had 12 bases not matched to a gene; V was cut back by 10 bases and J by 5 bases. The CDR3 runs 14 residues. CDR3 protein: CANSERGTKDTQYF. CDR3 nucleotides: TGTGCCAACTCAGAACGGGGGACTAAAGATACGCAGTATTTT.

This clonotype came up a few times. This chain joins TRBV12-3 or TRBV12-4 and TRBJ1-2, with TRBD1 identical over 9 bases. With V trimmed by 6 bases and J by 6 bases, 5 bases remained unmatched. The CDR3 is 13 residues long. CDR3 sequence reads: CASSIGTGNGYTF. CDR3 sequence (DNA): TGTGCCAGCAGCATCGGGACAGGGAATGGCTACACCTTC.

The rearrangement links TRBV20-1 to TRBJ2-3; 11 bases agree with TRBD1. Germline values: CDR1 DFQATT, CDR2 SNEGSKA (reference sequence). This CDR3 comprises 16 residues. The CDR3 is CRVGQGADVFPDTQYF. The DNA of the CDR3 is TGCAGAGTTGGACAGGGGGCAGATGTGTTTCCAGATACGCAGTATTTT.

Turning to this clonotype: Its ends do not fully match the called genes, so a read error is possible. The chain recombines TRBV27 with TRBJ1-2; D unresolved. Germline V lookup: CDR1 MNHEY, CDR2 SMNVEV (reference sequence). CDR3 size: 13 residues. In DNA, the CDR3 is TGTGTCAGCAGTGTTGGGATGAACTATGGCTACACCTTC. It codes for CVSSVGMNYGYTF.

Details on this clonotype: Mismatch with germline at one junction end may stem from a read error. This chain joins TRBV28 and TRBJ2-3; weak D call: TRBD1 (5 bases). The CDR3 extends over 12 amino acids. The germline V gene has CDR1 MDHEN and CDR2 SYDVKM. In nucleotides, the CDR3 is TGTGCCAGCAGCTCCACGACAGAGACGCAGTATTTT. Amino acids: CASSSTTETQYF.

In this sample, this clonotype turned up a few times. V is TRBV6-2 or TRBV6-3 and J is TRBJ2-7; 7 nucleotides agree with TRBD1. The CDR3 contains 14 residues. Germline assignment: CDR1 MNHEY and CDR2 SVGEGT. V shed 8 bases and J 2 bases; nucleotides not matched to a gene: 9. In nucleotides, the CDR3 is TGTGCCAGCCGTTCCGGGACAGCCACCTACGAGCAGTACTTC. This sequence encodes CASRSGTATYEQYF.

V usage is TRBV6-6 and J usage is TRBJ2-4; D gene unclear. Germline V lookup: CDR1 MNHNY, CDR2 SVGAGI (reference sequence). Trimming shortened V by 7 bases and J by 4 bases, and 14 bases separated the two germline ends. The length of the CDR3 is 14 residues. The CDR3 DNA follows: TGTGCCAGCATTGCCCTACCCGGGAAAAACATTCAGTACTTC. Its protein product is CASIALPGKNIQYF.

The chain is built from TRBV14 and TRBJ2-1; 8 bases fit TRBD2. Germline V gene data show CDR1 as SGHDN and CDR2 as FVKESK. The CDR3 runs to 16 residues. The V gene end was trimmed by 3 bases and the J gene end by 1 base; junction bases not matched to a gene: 5. This chain's CDR3 is CASSHLSGSSYNEQFF. The CDR3 DNA reads TGTGCCAGCAGCCATCTAAGCGGGAGTTCCTACAATGAGCAGTTCTTC.

A few counts support this clonotype. J is TRBJ2-3 and V is TRBV2; D is ambiguous. The V gene lost 7 bases and the J gene lost 2 bases, with 7 bases spanning the gap. Germline CDR1 SNHLY, CDR2 FYNNEI. The CDR3 is made up of 12 amino acids. The CDR3 loop reads CASIEHTDTQYF. CDR3 DNA: TGTGCCAGCATTGAGCACACAGATACGCAGTATTTT.

The rearrangement joins TRBV4-3 to TRBJ2-1, with D tentatively TRBD1 (6 bases). Per germline, CDR1 LGHNA and CDR2 YSLEER. The CDR3 has 16 residues. Between the trimmed V and J ends, which lost 4 bases and 2 bases, there was a span of 15 bases. Here the CDR3 reads CASSRSPDSAYNEQFF. As DNA, the CDR3 is TGCGCCAGCAGCCGTTCACCGGACAGTGCCTACAATGAGCAGTTCTTC.

The chain joins TRBV5-1 to TRBJ2-3; D unresolved. Germline loops: CDR1 SGHRS, CDR2 YFSETQ. Trimming took off 1 base at V and 0 bases at J, with 15 bases between the two ends. The CDR3 is 17 amino acids. The CDR3 reads CASSLRATLTSTDTQYF. The CDR3 coding sequence is TGCGCCAGCAGCTTGCGGGCGACCCTTACTAGCACAGATACGCAGTATTTT.

This clonotype was counted between two and nine times. The chain combines TRBV10-3 with TRBJ2-3, with 8 bases aligning to TRBD2. Germline V gives CDR1 ENHRY, CDR2 SYGVKD. The CDR3 has 14 amino acids. The V segment lost 6 bases and the J segment 0 bases; nucleotides outside the gene matches: 2. CDR3 amino acids: CAISLAGSTDTQYF. The CDR3, as DNA: TGTGCCATCAGCCTAGCGGGCAGCACAGATACGCAGTATTTT.

This chain uses TRBV24-1 with TRBJ2-5; D gene unclear. The V and J ends lost 6 bases and 2 bases respectively, with 9 bases between them. Germline CDR1 KGHDR, CDR2 SFDVKD. The CDR3 length is 13 residues. The CDR3 nucleotides are TGTGCCACCAGTCTGGCGGTTCAAGAGACCCAGTACTTC. It translates to CATSLAVQETQYF.

V and J are TRBV29-1 and TRBJ1-1; maybe TRBD1 (6 bases). Germline assignment: CDR1 SQVTM and CDR2 ANQGSEA. The length of the CDR3 is 14 residues. V was pared by 6 bases and J by 2 bases, with 16 bases between. In DNA form, the CDR3 reads TGCAGCGTCAGTCCCCAGGGGAAAAACACTGAAGCTTTCTTT. Amino acids: CSVSPQGKNTEAFF. Filled out from reference TRBV29-1 and TRBJ1-1, the complete variable domain reads SAVISQKPSRDICQRGTSLTIQCQVDSQVTMMFWYRQQPGQSLTLIATANQGSEATYESGFVIDKFPISRPNLTFSTLTVSNMSPEDSSIYLCSVSPQGKNTEAFFGQGTRLTVV.

This clonotype was seen a handful of times. The chain is built from TRBV20-1 and TRBJ2-7; TRBD1 agrees at 9 bases. This CDR3 is built from 15 residues. Germline CDR1 reads DFQATT; CDR2 reads SNEGSKA (reference sequence). V shed 7 bases and J 0 bases; nucleotides not matched to a gene: 10. DNA for the CDR3: TGCAGTGTCGGAGCCGGGACAGGGTCCTCCTACGAGCAGTACTTC. Amino acid sequence: CSVGAGTGSSYEQYF.

This clonotype has a handful of counts. The rearrangement uses TRBV4-3 and TRBJ2-1; 7 bases match TRBD1. CDR3 length equals 16 residues. V shed 0 bases and J 6 bases; nucleotides not matched to a gene: 8. Germline V gene sequence: CDR1 LGHNA, CDR2 YSLEER. CDR3 coding DNA: TGCGCCAGCAGCCAAGAATTGGGACAGAGGCTCAATGAGCAGTTCTTC. Translating gives CASSQELGQRLNEQFF.

The V gene is TRBV2, the J gene TRBJ1-4; D may be TRBD1 (5 bases). The CDR3 contains 15 residues. Between the trimmed V and J ends, which lost 3 bases and 8 bases, there was a span of 16 bases. Germline CDR1 is SNHLY and CDR2 is FYNNEI. CDR3: CASSELTQGGEKLFF. The CDR3, as DNA: TGTGCCAGCAGTGAGTTGACCCAGGGAGGCGAAAAACTGTTTTTT.